This T cell receptor (beta chain) was found in a study of blood T cell repertoires in COVID-19. Profiled with immunoSEQ multiplex PCR; TCRdb holds only in-frame clones, not every one. The top ten hold over 7.5% of the sample, which has some 150,000 clones, 81% seen once. To note about this clone: Distinct nucleotide sequences in the sample also encode this CDR3.

Germline assignment: CDR1 MNHEY and CDR2 SMNVEV (reference sequence). The length of the CDR3 is 14 residues. V lost 3 bases to trimming and J lost 1 base, with 10 bases between them. The rearrangement joins TRBV27 to TRBJ2-7, with D possibly matching TRBD2 (6 bases). This sequence originates from a woman between 55 and 75 years old with active or convalescent COVID-19. Sequencing used peripheral blood. CDR3 nucleotides: TGTGCCAGCAGTTTCGGCGGGGCTTCCTACGAGCAGTACTTC. The encoded protein is CASSFGGASYEQYF.